Listed below are T cell receptor beta chains from one sample, sequenced in a study of T cells in Graves' hyperthyroidism and ophthalmopathy. TCRdb reprocessed the multiplex PCR reads via MiXCR and lists one record per CDR3 protein. The sample consists of about 380,000 distinct CDR3 sequences, approximately 17% of them appearing once. The source material was blood. These receptor sequences come from a man between 18 and 35 years old with Graves' ophthalmopathy. Each CDR3 is given with its conserved first and last residue. A D gene is named only where the DNA matches it firmly. Rows give clone size only sometimes, using once, few, many, or a class for an expanded clone.

abundance | d_gene | j_gene | v_gene | CDR3nt | CDR3aa
- | TRBD1 | TRBJ2-5 | TRBV10-3 | TGTGCCATCAGTGTGTCCGGGACAGCCCAAGAGACCCAGTACTTC | CAISVSGTAQETQYF
many | - | TRBJ1-6 | TRBV3-1 | TGTGCCAGCAGCCAAGCTAGGGCTAATTCACCCCTCCACTTT | CASSQARANSPLHF
- | - | TRBJ2-7 | TRBV2 | TGTGCCAGCACAATACTTCACGAGCAGTACTTC | CASTILHEQYF
many | TRBD1 | TRBJ2-1 | TRBV27 | TGTGCCAGTTGGGGGACAGGGTCCTACAATGAGCAGTTCTTC | CASWGTGSYNEQFF
many | - | TRBJ1-2 | TRBV12-3/TRBV12-4 | TGTGCCAGCAGTTCGGAGGGGGGGAAGTTCGATGGCTACACCTTC | CASSSEGGKFDGYTF
many | - | TRBJ1-1 | TRBV18 | TGTGCCAGCTCACCTCGACAGGAGAACACTGAAGCTTTCTTT | CASSPRQENTEAFF
many | - | TRBJ1-3 | TRBV12-3/TRBV12-4 | TGTGCCAGCAGTCAACAGGTCGGAGGAAACACCATATATTTT | CASSQQVGGNTIYF
many | TRBD1 | TRBJ2-3 | TRBV12-3/TRBV12-4 | TGTGCCAGCAGTTCCGGACAGGGAGTAACAGATACGCAGTATTTT | CASSSGQGVTDTQYF
- | TRBD2 | TRBJ2-3 | TRBV9 | TGTGCCAGCAGGCGAAGCGGGGGGAACTTAGATACGCAGTATTTT | CASRRSGGNLDTQYF
many | - | TRBJ1-3 | TRBV12-3/TRBV12-4 | TGTGCCAGCAGTTTAGGAGGGGTTTACTCTGGAAACACCATATATTTT | CASSLGGVYSGNTIYF
many | TRBD1 | TRBJ1-2 | TRBV12-3/TRBV12-4 | TGTGCCAGCAGCTGGACAGGGGTGGATTACTACACCTTC | CASSWTGVDYYTF
once | - | TRBJ2-7 | TRBV19 | TGTGCCAGTAGTATTGGATACGAGGGACTGAGAACCTACGAGCAGTACTTC | CASSIGYEGLRTYEQYF
few | TRBD1 | TRBJ1-6 | TRBV2 | TGTGCCAGCGATTATGGGACAGACTATAATTCACCCCTCCACTTT | CASDYGTDYNSPLHF
many | - | TRBJ1-5 | TRBV28 | TGTGCCAGCAAAACCGGGACCCTTTATAGCAATCAGCCCCAGCATTTT | CASKTGTLYSNQPQHF
many | - | TRBJ2-7 | TRBV5-1 | TGCGCCAGCAGCACCGGACTGACCTACGAGCAGTACTTC | CASSTGLTYEQYF
many | - | TRBJ2-5 | TRBV7-9 | TGTGCCAGCAGCCCACCCGATCAGGGGAAACAAGAGACCCAGTACTTC | CASSPPDQGKQETQYF
- | - | TRBJ1-4 | TRBV20-1 | TGCAGTGTGTATCAGGGAAATGAAAAACTGTTTTTT | CSVYQGNEKLFF
many | - | TRBJ1-4 | TRBV12-3/TRBV12-4 | TGTGCCAGCAGGAAGACAGAAAATGAAAAACTGTTTTTT | CASRKTENEKLFF
many | TRBD1 | TRBJ1-6 | TRBV6-1 | TGTGCCAGCAGTGAAATGGACAGGGGTTCACCCCTCCACTTT | CASSEMDRGSPLHF
- | - | TRBJ2-2 | TRBV6-5 | TGTGCCAGCAGTTACTCGATCCCCGGGTTGGGCGCCGGGGAGCTGTTTTTT | CASSYSIPGLGAGELFF
- | - | TRBJ2-1 | TRBV6-1 | TGTGCCAGCAGGAGGGACAATGAGCAGTTCTTC | CASRRDNEQFF
many | TRBD2 | TRBJ2-5 | TRBV27 | TGTGCCAGCAGAAACTCGGCTGGACTAGCGGGGGAAGAGACCCAGTACTTC | CASRNSAGLAGEETQYF
many | TRBD1 | TRBJ1-3 | TRBV12-3/TRBV12-4 | TGTGCCAGCAGTCTCATCGACAGGGGACCTGGAAACACCATATATTTT | CASSLIDRGPGNTIYF
- | TRBD1 | TRBJ1-4 | TRBV5-1 | TGCGCCAGCAGCTCGGACAGGGATAATGAAAAACTGTTTTTT | CASSSDRDNEKLFF
few | - | TRBJ1-4 | TRBV4-1 | TGCGCCAGCAGCCAAAACTCGCACGGGGGGCCGGGAGAAAAACTGTTTTTT | CASSQNSHGGPGEKLFF
- | - | TRBJ2-2 | TRBV25-1 | TGTGCCAGCAGTGACCACGGACAGAATCCCGGGGAGCTGTTTTTT | CASSDHGQNPGELFF
many | TRBD1 | TRBJ2-7 | TRBV14 | TGTGCCAGCAGCCAAGTTGGAGGGACAGGGACATACGAGCAGTACTTC | CASSQVGGTGTYEQYF
- | TRBD2 | TRBJ2-5 | TRBV5-1 | TGCGCCAGCAGCCAGAGGGGAGGACTAGCGGGGGCCTCGAATCAAGAGACCCAGTACTTC | CASSQRGGLAGASNQETQYF
- | TRBD1 | TRBJ2-5 | TRBV2 | TGTGCCAGCAGTCGCCCCGGGACAGGGAAATCTGGAGACTTC | CASSRPGTGKSGDF
few | - | TRBJ2-3 | TRBV10-3 | TGTGCCATCAGCTTCGACAAGAGCACAGATACGCAGTATTTT | CAISFDKSTDTQYF
few | - | TRBJ1-5 | TRBV5-1 | TGCGCCAGCAGCTTGGAGGCAGATAGCAATCAGCCCCAGCATTTT | CASSLEADSNQPQHF
few | - | TRBJ2-3 | TRBV27 | TGTGCCGAAATAGTCCTGGGAAGAAACACAGATACGCAGTATTTT | CAEIVLGRNTDTQYF
- | TRBD1 | TRBJ2-1 | TRBV10-3 | TGTGCCATCAGTACAGGGGATGAGCAGTTCTTC | CAISTGDEQFF
many | - | TRBJ1-1 | TRBV7-3 | TGTGCCAGCAGCGCCGACAACGCCCCTAACACTGAAGCTTTCTTT | CASSADNAPNTEAFF
- | TRBD1 | TRBJ2-7 | TRBV12-3/TRBV12-4 | TGTGCCAGCAGTTTTACGGGACAGGGAATGTGGGAGCAGTACTTC | CASSFTGQGMWEQYF
- | TRBD1 | TRBJ2-6 | TRBV6-5 | TGTGCCAGCAGTTTCTCGACGGGGACAGGGGGCGGTGGGTCTGGGGCCAACGTCCTGACTTTC | CASSFSTGTGGGGSGANVLTF
- | - | TRBJ2-5 | TRBV12-3/TRBV12-4 | TGTGCCAGCAGTCGTTTGGCCGAGACCCAGTACTTC | CASSRLAETQYF
many | - | TRBJ2-2 | TRBV2 | TGTGCCAGCAGTTCACAGGGGGAGGGCGCCGGGGAGCTGTTTTTT | CASSSQGEGAGELFF
few | - | TRBJ1-2 | TRBV6-1 | TGTGCCAGCAGTGGGGGAGATACTAGAAGCTACACCTTC | CASSGGDTRSYTF
once | TRBD2 | TRBJ2-1 | TRBV12-3/TRBV12-4 | TGTGCCAGCAGCCAAGTAGGAGTAGCGGGAGGTGAGCAGTTCTTC | CASSQVGVAGGEQFF
many | TRBD1 | TRBJ2-2 | TRBV7-8 | TGTGCCAGCAGCTACAGGGGGTCCGGGGAGCTGTTTTTT | CASSYRGSGELFF
- | - | TRBJ2-3 | TRBV27 | TGTGCCAGCAGGACCGGGAGCGCAGATACGCAGTATTTT | CASRTGSADTQYF
many | - | TRBJ2-5 | TRBV4-1 | TGCGCCAGCAGCCAACCACAGGGGGGGGAGACCCAGTACTTC | CASSQPQGGETQYF
few | - | TRBJ1-1 | TRBV14 | TGTGCCAGCAGTTATTCCGGGACTCTGGGAACTGAAGCTTTCTTT | CASSYSGTLGTEAFF
- | TRBD1 | TRBJ2-7 | TRBV25-1 | TGTGCCAGCATTGGGACAGGGGCCTACGAGCAGTACTTC | CASIGTGAYEQYF
- | - | TRBJ2-3 | TRBV2 | TGTGCCAGCAGTGTCCGGGACTTCACAGATACGCAGTATTTT | CASSVRDFTDTQYF
many | - | TRBJ1-5 | TRBV12-3/TRBV12-4 | TGTGCCAGTTCGATCGGGGGCGGCGATCAGCCCCAGCATTTT | CASSIGGGDQPQHF
- | TRBD1 | TRBJ2-5 | TRBV7-2 | TGTGCCAGCAGCGCCCCGACAGGGTTGAAAGAGACCCAGTACTTC | CASSAPTGLKETQYF
many | TRBD1 | TRBJ2-1 | TRBV12-3/TRBV12-4 | TGTGCCAGCAGCTCACCTTCGGGACAGGGGTACAATGAGCAGTTCTTC | CASSSPSGQGYNEQFF
many | TRBD1 | TRBJ2-1 | TRBV28 | TGTGCCAGCAGTACCAGAGGACAGGGGAGTTTAAAGGAGTTCTTC | CASSTRGQGSLKEFF
many | - | TRBJ1-2 | TRBV3-1 | TGTGCCAGCAGCCAAGAAAGGGCGGCCTATGGCTACACCTTC | CASSQERAAYGYTF
many | TRBD1 | TRBJ2-7 | TRBV6-1 | TGTGCCAGCACGGACAGGGGTTACGAGCAGTACTTC | CASTDRGYEQYF
few | TRBD1 | TRBJ2-3 | TRBV12-3/TRBV12-4 | TGTGCCAGCAGTTCATCGGGACAGGCGATAATCAGCACAGATACGCAGTATTTT | CASSSSGQAIISTDTQYF
many | - | TRBJ1-1 | TRBV7-2 | TGTGCCAGCAGCCACCGACAGATAAACACTGAAGCTTTCTTT | CASSHRQINTEAFF
few | TRBD2 | TRBJ2-2 | TRBV6-1 | TGTGCCACCGGGGCTAGCGGGGGACTCACCGGGGAGCTGTTTTTT | CATGASGGLTGELFF
many | TRBD2 | TRBJ2-7 | TRBV11-3 | TGTGCCAGCAGCTTAGGAGCTAGCGGGGCCACCGAGGACGAGCAGTACTTC | CASSLGASGATEDEQYF